This entry lists 23 T cell receptor beta chains sequenced from one sample in a study of T cells in tumors after PD-1 blockade (dated by TCRdb to the late 2010s). Library construction relied on the immunoSEQ multiplex PCR assay. TCRdb took over this immuneACCESS table, retaining in-frame rearrangements with V and J assigned. Such tables are incomplete; in checked studies, under half of the missing clones stem from an unresolved V gene, and the remainder is unexplained. Present in this sample are roughly 19,000 clones, 81% of which were seen just once. The top ten constitute approximately 25% of the sample. The starting material was PBMCs, obtained after anti-PD-1 therapy. The receptors originated from a human donor with advanced basal cell or squamous cell carcinoma (not recorded which).

This chain joins TRBV7-6 and TRBJ2-1; 11 nucleotides line up with TRBD2. There are 14 residues in the CDR3. CDR1 is SGHVS, CDR2 FNYEAQ, per germline. The V segment lost 5 bases and the J segment 12 bases; nucleotides outside the gene matches: 9. The CDR3 sequence is CASSRAGTSGPQFF. CDR3 DNA sequence: TGTGCCAGCAGCCGTGCCGGGACTAGCGGCCCGCAGTTCTTC. Combining the CDR3 with reference TRBV7-6 and TRBJ2-1 gives the whole variable domain GAGVSQSPRYKVTKRGQDVALRCDPISGHVSLYWYRQALGQGPEFLTYFNYEAQQDKSGLPNDRFSAERPEGSISTLTIQRTEQRDSAMYRCASSRAGTSGPQFFGPGTRLTVL.

The rearrangement links TRBV2 to TRBJ2-1; a possible D gene is TRBD1 (6 bases). The germline V gene has CDR1 SNHLY and CDR2 FYNNEI. Trimming pared 4 bases from V and 5 bases from J, leaving 12 bases between. This CDR3 contains 14 residues. CDR3: CASSGIGGDNEQFF. Written as DNA, the CDR3 is TGTGCCAGCAGTGGGATAGGGGGAGACAATGAGCAGTTCTTC. Full variable domain (missing parts from reference TRBV2 and TRBJ2-1): EPEVTQTPSHQVTQMGQEVILRCVPISNHLYFYWYRQILGQKVEFLVSFYNNEISEKSEIFDDQFSVERPDGSNFTLKIRSTKLEDSAMYFCASSGIGGDNEQFFGPGTRLTVL.

This clone is termed large. This chain connects TRBV4-1 to TRBJ2-7; no clear D. Deletions cut 0 bases from V and 4 bases from J, with 13 bases between. This CDR3 comprises 15 residues. Germline loops: CDR1 MGHRA, CDR2 YSYEKL. CDR3 coding DNA: TGCGCCAGCAGCCAAGAGCCCATCGGTCCTTACGAGCAGTACTTC. Its protein product is CASSQEPIGPYEQYF.

The rearrangement links TRBV4-2 to TRBJ2-1, with 7 bases matching TRBD2. The CDR3 totals 15 residues. CDR1 and CDR2 from the germline V gene are LGHNA and YNFKEQ. Unmatched junction bases numbered 7, after V lost 3 bases and J lost 5 bases. This chain's CDR3 is CASSHSGTTNNEQFF. CDR3 bases: TGTGCCAGCAGCCACTCCGGGACTACGAACAATGAGCAGTTCTTC.

This clone appeared once. CDR3 sequence reads: CASSLGGASYEQYF. The CDR3 DNA is TGTGCCAGCAGTTTAGGGGGGGCTAGCTACGAGCAGTACTTC. This rearrangement joins TRBV28 to TRBJ2-7; the D gene is possibly TRBD2 (7 bases). CDR1 MDHEN and CDR2 SYDVKM come from the germline V gene. V was cut by 2 bases and J by 3 bases, with 11 bases left in between. The CDR3 is made up of 14 amino acids.

The chain combines TRBV6-1 with TRBJ1-4; no definite D call. V was shortened by 3 bases and J by 7 bases, with 6 bases between the two germline ends. There are 12 residues in the CDR3. Per the germline V gene, CDR1 is MNHNS and CDR2 is SASEGT. CDR3 nucleotide sequence: TGTGCCAGCAGTGACAGAGGTGAAAAACTGTTTTTT. This translates into CASSDRGEKLFF.

A word on this clone: Mismatch with germline at one junction end may stem from a read error. The chain combines TRBV11-2 with TRBJ2-1; 8 bases map to TRBD1. Germline V gives CDR1 SGHAT, CDR2 FQNNGV. The CDR3 length is 19 residues. For the CDR3, the DNA is TGTGTCAGCAGCGCAGGGACAGGAGATCCTTTGGTGGATTACAATGAGCAGTTCTTC. Amino acids: CVSSAGTGDPLVDYNEQFF.

The rearrangement links TRBV3-1 (or the pseudogene TRBV3-2) to TRBJ1-4; D uncertain. V shed 0 bases and J shed 2 bases, with 19 bases lying between them. CDR1 and CDR2 from the germline V gene are LGHDT and YNNKEL (reference sequence). The CDR3 is 19 residues long. The CDR3, as DNA: TGTGCCAGCAGCCAAGATGGTTGGCAACCTCGAGGGACTAATGAAAAACTGTTTTTT. Translation: CASSQDGWQPRGTNEKLFF.

As concerns this clone: Germline is not matched at one junction end, which may reflect a read error. V and J are TRBV5-1 and TRBJ2-5; TRBD2 matches at 15 bases. The CDR3 is 18 residues long. Germline V lookup: CDR1 SGHRS, CDR2 YFSETQ. The CDR3 is CASSPSRTSGGAQGTQYF. DNA of the CDR3: TGCGCCAGCAGCCCTAGCCGGACTAGCGGGGGGGCCCAAGGGACCCAGTACTTC. Full variable domain (missing parts from reference TRBV5-1 and TRBJ2-5): KAGVTQTPRYLIKTRGQQVTLSCSPISGHRSVSWYQQTPGQGLQFLFEYFSETQRNKGNFPGRFSGRQFSNSRSEMNVSTLELGDSALYLCASSPSRTSGGAQGTQYFGPGTRLLVL.

V is TRBV12-5 and J is TRBJ2-3; perhaps D is TRBD1 or TRBD2 (5 bases each). With 6 bases removed from V and 2 bases from J, the gap between germline ends came to 12 bases. In germline, CDR1 is LGHNT, CDR2 FRNRAP. The CDR3 covers 14 residues. The DNA for the CDR3 is TGTGCTAGTGGATCGCCGGGGCCCACAGATACGCAGTATTTT. This sequence encodes CASGSPGPTDTQYF.

The J gene is TRBJ1-2, the V gene TRBV6-5; perhaps TRBD1 as D (5 bases). The CDR3 loop spans 13 amino acids. CDR1 is MNHEY, CDR2 SVGAGI, per germline. V shed 4 bases and J shed 8 bases, with 14 bases lying between them. The DNA for the CDR3 is TGTGCCAGCAGTTTGGTCCAAGGGGACGGCTACACCTTC. Protein product: CASSLVQGDGYTF.

The J gene is TRBJ1-6, the V gene TRBV7-9; D is perhaps TRBD1 (5 bases). The germline gives CDR1 SEHNR, CDR2 FQNEAQ (reference sequence). The CDR3 loop spans 17 amino acids. Trimming stripped 1 base from V and 7 bases from J, with 17 bases between. CDR3 sequence reads: CASSLGQGYAINSPLHF. For the CDR3, the DNA is TGTGCCAGCAGCTTAGGGCAGGGATACGCTATAAATTCACCCCTCCACTTT.

J is TRBJ2-7 and V is TRBV5-5; D not certain. The CDR3 is made up of 14 amino acids. Germline CDR1 is SGHKS and CDR2 is YYEKEE (reference sequence). Trimming stripped 2 bases from V and 2 bases from J, with 11 bases between. The CDR3 DNA reads as TGTGCCAGCAGCTTCGGAGACACGACCTACGAGCAGTACTTC. As protein: CASSFGDTTYEQYF.

The chain is built from TRBV10-2 and TRBJ1-1; tentative D call: TRBD1 (5 bases). V lost 7 bases and J lost 5, with 17 bases in between. CDR1 is WSHSY and CDR2 is SAAADI in the germline V gene. The CDR3 spans 14 residues. Here the CDR3 DNA reads TGCGCCAGCACGCAGAGGGGCAGGTTGACTGAAGCTTTCTTT. It yields the protein CASTQRGRLTEAFF.

The V and J genes are TRBV5-4 and TRBJ2-7, with TRBD1 matching 9 bases. CDR3 length: 15 amino acids. Trimming removed 0 bases from V and 6 bases from J; junction bases left unmatched: 7. Germline values: CDR1 SGHNT, CDR2 YYREEE (reference sequence). CDR3 sequence reads: CASSLGGQGRGEQYF. In nucleotides, the CDR3 is TGTGCCAGCAGCTTGGGGGGACAGGGACGGGGCGAGCAGTACTTC.

This clone was seen only a few times. The chain links TRBV11-1 to TRBJ2-3; D perhaps matches TRBD1 (6 bases). This CDR3 is 13 amino acids long. V was clipped by 0 bases and J by 9 bases, with 10 bases between them. The germline V gene has CDR1 SGHAT and CDR2 FQDESV (reference sequence). The CDR3 DNA follows: TGTGCCAGCAGCTTAGCTACAGGGCAAACGCAGTATTTT. It codes for CASSLATGQTQYF.

This clone has just a few counts. This chain links TRBV27 with TRBJ2-7; no definite D call. Per germline, CDR1 MNHEY and CDR2 SMNVEV (reference sequence). The V end lost 2 bases, the J end lost 5 bases, and 10 bases lay between the germline ends. This CDR3 spans 13 amino acids. CDR3 in DNA: TGTGCCAGCAGTTTAGTTGTTGGCCACGAGCAGTACTTC. Amino acid sequence: CASSLVVGHEQYF.

The chain uses TRBV19 and TRBJ2-1, with D possibly being TRBD1 or TRBD2 (5 bases each). CDR1 LNHDA and CDR2 SQIVND come from the germline V gene (reference sequence). The CDR3 is made up of 14 amino acids. The V gene lost 9 bases and the J gene lost 2 bases, with 14 bases spanning the gap. The CDR3 DNA reads TGTGCCAGCAGACCGGGACCGACCTACAATGAGCAGTTCTTC. Translated, it gives CASRPGPTYNEQFF.

The chain links TRBV5-6 to TRBJ2-7; perhaps TRBD1 as D (6 bases). Germline V gene data show CDR1 as SGHDT and CDR2 as YYEEEE. V dropped 0 bases and J dropped 2 bases, with 9 bases sitting between them. This CDR3 region has 14 residues. CDR3 DNA sequence: TGTGCCAGCAGCTTGGGGGACACCCCCTACGAGCAGTACTTC. Translating it yields CASSLGDTPYEQYF.

V and J are TRBV24-1 and TRBJ2-2; D is undetermined. The CDR3 is made up of 12 amino acids. The V end was cut by 5 bases, the J end by 10 bases, with 10 bases between. Germline CDR1 KGHDR, CDR2 SFDVKD. The CDR3 nucleotides read TGTGCCACCAGTGTCAGCAACGAGGAGCTGTTTTTT. This codes for CATSVSNEELFF.

The chain employs TRBV7-2 and TRBJ2-4; D might be TRBD2 (5 bases). V lost 1 base, J lost 6 bases, and 19 bases lay in between. This CDR3 has 17 residues. Germline V CDR1 and CDR2: SGHTA, FQGNSA. The CDR3 DNA is TGTGCCAGCAGCTTAGGGTGGCTAGCCCGGGTACCAAACATTCAGTACTTC. It translates to CASSLGWLARVPNIQYF.

The chain employs TRBV2 and TRBJ2-1; D unresolved. Germline V gene sequence: CDR1 SNHLY, CDR2 FYNNEI. V was clipped by 8 bases and J by 3 bases, with 20 bases between them. The CDR3 runs 16 residues. The CDR3 DNA reads as TGTGCCAGCTGTTTAGGTTCCTTGTATGGCTACAATGAGCAGTTCTTC. Encoded protein: CASCLGSLYGYNEQFF.

The chain has TRBV7-8 and TRBJ2-1, with 13 bases aligning to TRBD2. Germline trimming cut 5 bases from V and 7 bases from J; bases unmatched to any gene: 11. The CDR3 extends over 17 amino acids. Germline CDR1 reads SGHVS; CDR2 reads FQNEAQ. The CDR3 sequence: CASSHQGLAGVGNEQFF. The CDR3 DNA sequence: TGTGCCAGCAGCCATCAAGGACTAGCGGGAGTAGGTAATGAGCAGTTCTTC.